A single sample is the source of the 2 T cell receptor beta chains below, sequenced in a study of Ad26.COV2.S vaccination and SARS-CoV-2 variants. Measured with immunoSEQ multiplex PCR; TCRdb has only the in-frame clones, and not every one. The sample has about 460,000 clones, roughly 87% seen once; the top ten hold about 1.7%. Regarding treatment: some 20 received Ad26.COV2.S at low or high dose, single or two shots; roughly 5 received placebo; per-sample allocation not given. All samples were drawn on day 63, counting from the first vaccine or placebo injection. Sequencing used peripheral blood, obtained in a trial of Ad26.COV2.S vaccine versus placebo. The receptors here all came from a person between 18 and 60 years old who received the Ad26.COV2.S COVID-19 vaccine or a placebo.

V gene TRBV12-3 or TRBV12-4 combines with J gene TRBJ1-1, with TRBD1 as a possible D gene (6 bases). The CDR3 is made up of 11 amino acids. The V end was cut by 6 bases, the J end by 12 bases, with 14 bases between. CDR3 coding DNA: TGTGCCAGCAGGAACAGGGAGGAACCTTTCTTT. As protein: CASRNREEPFF.

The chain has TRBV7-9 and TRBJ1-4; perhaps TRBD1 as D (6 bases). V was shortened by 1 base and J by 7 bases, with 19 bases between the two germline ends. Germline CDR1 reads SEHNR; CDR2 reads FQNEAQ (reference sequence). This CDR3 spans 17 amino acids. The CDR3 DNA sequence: TGTGCCAGCAGCTTAGTGGTAACCACAGGGTTGGCTGAAAAACTGTTTTTT. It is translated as CASSLVVTTGLAEKLFF.